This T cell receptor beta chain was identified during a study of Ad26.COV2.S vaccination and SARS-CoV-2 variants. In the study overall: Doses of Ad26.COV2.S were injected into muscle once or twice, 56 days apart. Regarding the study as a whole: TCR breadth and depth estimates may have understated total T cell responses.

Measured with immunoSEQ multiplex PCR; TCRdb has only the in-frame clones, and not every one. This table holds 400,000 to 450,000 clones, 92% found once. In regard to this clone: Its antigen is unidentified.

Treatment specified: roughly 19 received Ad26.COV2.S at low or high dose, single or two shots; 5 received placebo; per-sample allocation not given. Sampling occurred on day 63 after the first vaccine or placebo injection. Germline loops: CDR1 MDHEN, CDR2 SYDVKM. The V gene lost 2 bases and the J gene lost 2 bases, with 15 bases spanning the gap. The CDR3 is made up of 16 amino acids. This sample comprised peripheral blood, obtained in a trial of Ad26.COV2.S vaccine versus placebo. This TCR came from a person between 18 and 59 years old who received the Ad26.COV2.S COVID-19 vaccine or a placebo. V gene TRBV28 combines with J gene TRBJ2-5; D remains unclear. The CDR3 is CASSLGTARVQETQYF. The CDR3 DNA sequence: TGTGCCAGCAGTTTAGGAACCGCCCGGGTACAAGAGACCCAGTACTTC. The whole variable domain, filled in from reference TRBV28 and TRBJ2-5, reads DVKVTQSSRYLVKRTGEKVFLECVQDMDHENMFWYRQDPGLGLRLIYFSYDVKMKEKGDIPEGYSVSREKKERFSLILESASTNQTSMYLCASSLGTARVQETQYFGPGTRLLVL.